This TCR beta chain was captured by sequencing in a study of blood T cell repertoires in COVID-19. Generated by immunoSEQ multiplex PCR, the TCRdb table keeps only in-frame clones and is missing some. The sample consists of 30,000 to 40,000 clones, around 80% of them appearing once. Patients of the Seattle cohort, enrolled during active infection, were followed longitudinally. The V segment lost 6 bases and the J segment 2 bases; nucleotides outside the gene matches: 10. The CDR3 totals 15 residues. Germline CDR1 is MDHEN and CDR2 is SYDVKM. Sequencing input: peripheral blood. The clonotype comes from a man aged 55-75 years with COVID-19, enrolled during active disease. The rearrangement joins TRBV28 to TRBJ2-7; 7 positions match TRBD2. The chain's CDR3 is CASSPGLKGAYEQYF. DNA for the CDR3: TGTGCCAGCAGCCCGGGACTAAAGGGAGCCTACGAGCAGTACTTC.